This entry lists 8 T cell receptor beta chains sequenced from one sample in a study of T-cell reconstitution after alpha-beta-depleted transplantation in children. Preparation of the TCRbeta library was carried out with unique molecular identifiers. TCRdb called the PCR reads again in MiXCR, with one record for every CDR3 protein. The sample includes hundreds of thousands of distinct CDR3 sequences, roughly 8.2% seen only once; the top ten take approximately 8.6%. Study outcomes and limitations: Counts and diversity of T cells one year after transplant came mostly from newly produced T cells.

These receptors' antigens are unknown. Specimen: peripheral blood, collected 360 days after TCRalphabeta/CD19-depleted stem cell transplant. Every receptor here comes from a female patient aged 2-9 years who had a stem cell transplant for Fanconi anemia, so the T cells may come from the graft donor.

The table lists this clonotype with many counts. The J gene is TRBJ2-3, the V gene TRBV20-1; TRBD2 matches 8 bases. Germline values: CDR1 DFQATT, CDR2 SNEGSKA (reference sequence). V shed 6 bases and J 6 bases; nucleotides not matched to a gene: 14. The CDR3 has 15 amino acids. The CDR3: CSARVPAGGSDTQYF. Here the CDR3 DNA reads TGCAGTGCCAGGGTTCCGGCGGGGGGTTCGGATACGCAGTATTTT.

V and J are TRBV15 and TRBJ1-5; maybe TRBD1 (5 bases). The CDR3 is 16 amino acids. In germline, CDR1 is LNHNV, CDR2 YYDKDF (reference sequence). Trimming took off 3 bases at V and 2 bases at J, with 14 bases between the two ends. The CDR3 here is CATSSPSGEGNQPQHF. The CDR3 DNA reads TGTGCCACCAGCAGCCCCTCGGGGGAAGGCAATCAGCCCCAGCATTTT.

This clonotype was observed a few times. V usage is TRBV11-2 and J usage is TRBJ2-4, with TRBD1 identical over 9 bases. Germline CDR1 and CDR2: SGHAT and FQNNGV. J was trimmed by 1 base and V by 2 bases; bases with no gene match: 15. This CDR3 contains 20 residues. The CDR3 region is CASSLFSTGQGVGAKNIQYF. Here the CDR3 DNA reads TGTGCCAGCAGCTTATTCTCGACGGGACAGGGTGTCGGGGCCAAAAACATTCAGTACTTC.

This clonotype has more than one count but fewer than ten. This sequence joins TRBV27 and TRBJ1-2; D call uncertain. The V gene's germline CDR1 is MNHEY and CDR2 SMNVEV (reference sequence). The CDR3 runs to 14 residues. Trimming shortened V by 5 bases and J by 5 bases, and 15 bases separated the two germline ends. The CDR3 reads CASSPGVEYYGYTF. The CDR3, as DNA: TGTGCCAGCAGTCCCGGAGTCGAGTATTATGGCTACACCTTC.

This clonotype was counted at least ten times. The CDR3 sequence: CASRASGRIYNEQFF. CDR3 nucleotide sequence: TGTGCCAGCAGGGCTAGCGGGAGAATCTACAATGAGCAGTTCTTC. The chain carries TRBV7-9 and TRBJ2-1; 10 bases match TRBD2. The CDR3 loop spans 15 amino acids. Germline CDR1 reads SEHNR; CDR2 reads FQNEAQ (reference sequence). The V segment lost 6 bases and the J segment 3 bases; nucleotides outside the gene matches: 5. Full variable domain (outside the CDR3, taken from reference TRBV7-9 and TRBJ2-1): DTGVSQNPRHKITKRGQNVTFRCDPISEHNRLYWYRQTLGQGPEFLTYFQNEAQLEKSRLLSDRFSAERPKGSFSTLEIQRTEQGDSAMYLCASRASGRIYNEQFFGPGTRLTVL.

The chain has TRBV14 and TRBJ2-2; 9 bases are a match to TRBD2. This CDR3 is 13 amino acids long. CDR1 is SGHDN and CDR2 is FVKESK in the germline V gene. V was clipped by 4 bases and J by 8 bases; unmatched bases: 2. The CDR3, as DNA: TGTGCCAGCAGCCCTAGCGGGAAAGGGGAGCTGTTTTTT. It yields the protein CASSPSGKGELFF.

This clonotype has a count of ten or more. The chain employs TRBV7-2 and TRBJ2-1; D uncertain. Germline values: CDR1 SGHTA, CDR2 FQGNSA. V shed 1 base and J shed 2 bases, with 6 bases lying between them. This CDR3 is built from 14 residues. The CDR3 DNA reads TGTGCCAGCAGCTTAGTGGGGACCTACAATGAGCAGTTCTTC. Translating it yields CASSLVGTYNEQFF. Looking up the rest from reference TRBV7-2 and TRBJ2-1 gives the full variable domain: GAGVSQSPSNKVTEKGKDVELRCDPISGHTALYWYRQSLGQGLEFLIYFQGNSAPDKSGLPSDRFSAERTGGSVSTLTIQRTQQEDSAVYLCASSLVGTYNEQFFGPGTRLTVL.

The rearrangement links TRBV3-1 to TRBJ1-5; D ambiguous. The CDR3 length is 13 residues. Trimming cost V 4 bases and J 0 bases, with 4 bases left between them. Looked up from germline, CDR1 is LGHDT and CDR2 is YNNKEL (reference sequence). This CDR3 is CASSPTSNQPQHF. CDR3 coding DNA: TGTGCCAGCAGCCCAACTAGCAATCAGCCCCAGCATTTT.